This TCR beta chain was documented in a study of cytomegalovirus exposure and HLA in healthy donors. Study details: From HLA-typed donors, an early data release held tens of millions of unique TCRs.

The CDR3 contains 14 residues. V lost 0 bases and J lost 6, with 9 bases in between. Germline V CDR1 and CDR2: SGHNT, YYREEE (reference sequence). PCR involved 60 Vbeta and 13 Jbeta primers. Using immunoSEQ multiplex PCR, the repertoire was profiled, and TCRdb retains in-frame clones only, with some absent. This sample has some 150,000 clones, with roughly four fifths found just once. The chain is built from TRBV5-4 and TRBJ2-2, with TRBD1 as a possible D gene (6 bases). The TCR was taken from a female donor in good health and CMV-seronegative. Sequencing input: PBMCs. The CDR3 DNA follows: TGTGCCAGCAGCTTGGAAGGGGGTGCCGGGGAGCTGTTTTTT. This codes for CASSLEGGAGELFF.